Listed below are T cell receptor beta chains from one sample, sequenced in a study of blood T cell repertoires in COVID-19. TCRdb's copy holds only in-frame clones and misses some; the assay was immunoSEQ multiplex PCR. This table holds 210,000 or so clones, nearly 90% found once. The sequenced material came from peripheral blood. Receptors were obtained from a man aged 45-65 years with acute or convalescent COVID-19. CDR3s include the opening cysteine and the closing phenylalanine or tryptophan. A D gene is named only where the DNA matches it firmly. Clone size appears in some rows only: once, few, many, or a class for an expanded clone.

d_gene,len,abundance,v_gene,j_gene,CDR3nt,CDR3aa
TRBD1,15,.,TRBV2,TRBJ1-2,TGTGCCAGCAGTGACTGGGGACAGGGGATCGGTGGCTACACCTTC,CASSDWGQGIGGYTF
.,13,.,TRBV6-6,TRBJ2-7,TGTGCCAGCAGTTATGCGGCGGGCTACGAGCAGTACTTC,CASSYAAGYEQYF
.,15,.,TRBV7-9,TRBJ2-5,TGTGCCAGCAGCTATACGGCGGGCCCCCAAGAGACCCAGTACTTC,CASSYTAGPQETQYF
.,15,.,TRBV28,TRBJ1-5,TGTGCCAGCAGTCTTACAGGGTATGGGACCGGGCCCCAGCATTTT,CASSLTGYGTGPQHF
TRBD1,17,.,TRBV6-1,TRBJ1-2,TGTGCCAGCAGTGAAGTCCAGGGGGTATTGAGGAACTATGGCTACACCTTC,CASSEVQGVLRNYGYTF
TRBD1,15,.,TRBV18,TRBJ1-2,TGTGCCAGCTCAACGGGACAGGGAACGTTCTATGGCTACACCTTC,CASSTGQGTFYGYTF
TRBD2,19,.,TRBV6-2/TRBV6-3,TRBJ2-7,TGTGCCAGCAGTTACTTCGGAGCGGTTCGGACTAGCGGGAGAGGCGAGCAGTACTTC,CASSYFGAVRTSGRGEQYF
.,16,.,TRBV11-2,TRBJ2-5,TGTGCCAGCAGCTTGGTCCGGGACCCTCAGGGGGAGACCCAGTACTTC,CASSLVRDPQGETQYF
.,16,.,TRBV27,TRBJ2-1,TGTGCCAGCAGTCCCCCCCAGAGGAGCTCCTACAATGAGCAGTTCTTC,CASSPPQRSSYNEQFF
.,14,.,TRBV3-1/TRBV3-2,TRBJ1-2,TGTGCCAGCAGCCATAGTGGGGCCCTCTATGGCTACACCTTC,CASSHSGALYGYTF
TRBD2,16,.,TRBV10-3,TRBJ2-1,TGTGCCATCAGTGACACTAGCGAACGGGCCCGGGGTGAGCAGTTCTTC,CAISDTSERARGEQFF
.,15,few,TRBV5-1,TRBJ1-3,TGCGCCAGCAGCTCCCAGGGTGCGGATGGAAACACCATATATTTT,CASSSQGADGNTIYF
.,15,.,TRBV29-1,TRBJ2-3,TGCAGCTTCTCTCCCACCGGTGATTACACAGATACGCAGTATTTT,CSFSPTGDYTDTQYF
.,14,.,TRBV5-4,TRBJ1-4,TGTGCCAGCAGCTTGGCGGCAGGGGAAGAAAAACTGTTTTTT,CASSLAAGEEKLFF
TRBD1,15,once,TRBV4-3,TRBJ2-5,TGCGCCAGCAGCCAGGCGGGACAGGGTGGGGAGACCCAGTACTTC,CASSQAGQGGETQYF
.,14,.,TRBV7-9,TRBJ2-3,TGTGCCAGCAGCCGTAGTCTAGGGGCAGATACGCAGTATTTT,CASSRSLGADTQYF
.,15,once,TRBV15,TRBJ1-5,TGTACCACCAGCCAGGGGCCCGGATACAATCAGCCCCAGCATTTT,CTTSQGPGYNQPQHF
.,15,.,TRBV6-1,TRBJ1-6,TGTGCCAGCAGCCGACCGACAGGACCTCATTCACCCCTCCACTTT,CASSRPTGPHSPLHF
.,14,.,TRBV5-5,TRBJ1-1,TGTGCCAGCAGCTTGGTGACAGCGAACACTGAAGCTTTCTTT,CASSLVTANTEAFF
TRBD2,13,.,TRBV12-3/TRBV12-4,TRBJ2-1,TGTGCCAGCACCGAGCGGGAGGGTACTGAGCAGTTCTTC,CASTEREGTEQFF
TRBD1,15,.,TRBV5-4,TRBJ2-5,TGTGCCAGCACGCAAAGGACAGGGCCCCAAGAGACCCAGTACTTC,CASTQRTGPQETQYF
TRBD1,15,.,TRBV11-2,TRBJ2-2,TGTGCCAGCAGACTAGGCCCGACAGGGGGCGGGGAGCTGTTTTTT,CASRLGPTGGGELFF
TRBD2,17,.,TRBV7-9,TRBJ2-1,TGTGCCAGCACTAGCGGGAGGACCGAGAGCTCCTACAATGAGCAGTTCTTC,CASTSGRTESSYNEQFF
.,15,.,TRBV5-8,TRBJ2-3,TGTGCCAGCAGCTTAATGTCGTGGGGGCCAGATACGCAGTATTTT,CASSLMSWGPDTQYF
TRBD2,15,.,TRBV7-3,TRBJ2-5,TGTGCCAGCAGCTTGGGGACTAGCGGCCAAGAGACCCAGTACTTC,CASSLGTSGQETQYF
.,13,.,TRBV19,TRBJ2-7,TGTGCCTCGAATCAGGGGATGCCCTACGAGCAGTACTTC,CASNQGMPYEQYF
.,13,few,TRBV5-1,TRBJ2-5,TGCGCCAGCAGCTTGGATGGGAGCCGGGCCCAGTACTTC,CASSLDGSRAQYF
.,14,.,TRBV28,TRBJ1-6,TGTGCCAGCACCCCGGGGGGCAACAATTCACCCCTCCACTTT,CASTPGGNNSPLHF
TRBD1,14,.,TRBV5-6,TRBJ2-2,TGTGCCAGCAGCCAGGGACAGGGGGCCGGGGAGCTGTTTTTT,CASSQGQGAGELFF
TRBD2,14,.,TRBV11-2,TRBJ2-1,TGTGCCAGCAGCGGTAGCGGGATGCTGGGTGAGCAGTTCTTC,CASSGSGMLGEQFF